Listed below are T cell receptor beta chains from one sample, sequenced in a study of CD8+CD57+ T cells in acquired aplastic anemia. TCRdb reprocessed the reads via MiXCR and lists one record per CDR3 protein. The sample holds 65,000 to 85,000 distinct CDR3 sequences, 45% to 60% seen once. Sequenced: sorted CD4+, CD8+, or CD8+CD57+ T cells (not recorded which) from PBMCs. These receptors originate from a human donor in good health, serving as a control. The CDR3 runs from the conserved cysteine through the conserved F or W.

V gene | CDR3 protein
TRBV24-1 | CATSDPGQGVETQYF
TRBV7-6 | CASSLATQLTDTQYF
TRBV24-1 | CATSDPDRDYGYTF
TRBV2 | CASSVSSNQPQHF
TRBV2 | CASSEGYSNQPQHF
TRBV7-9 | CASSLGPSYEQYF
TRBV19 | CASSRRRQGGDGYTF
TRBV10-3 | CAISSGTGYHEQYF
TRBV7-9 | CASSPLGSNQPQHF
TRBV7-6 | CASTLGGGETQYF
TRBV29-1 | CSVAKDRGTEAFF
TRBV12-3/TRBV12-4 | CASTPEVGGNTIYF
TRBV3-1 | CASSQGSRPLHF
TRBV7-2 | CASSLISNTEAFF
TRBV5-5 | CASSSWTSFPYEQYF
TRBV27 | CASSLEAGPSYEQYF
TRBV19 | CASSMTIAEAFF
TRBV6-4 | CASSDSTGPPKAYEQYF
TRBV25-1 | CASRTGLFNEQFF
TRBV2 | CASSEPRGTNSPLHF